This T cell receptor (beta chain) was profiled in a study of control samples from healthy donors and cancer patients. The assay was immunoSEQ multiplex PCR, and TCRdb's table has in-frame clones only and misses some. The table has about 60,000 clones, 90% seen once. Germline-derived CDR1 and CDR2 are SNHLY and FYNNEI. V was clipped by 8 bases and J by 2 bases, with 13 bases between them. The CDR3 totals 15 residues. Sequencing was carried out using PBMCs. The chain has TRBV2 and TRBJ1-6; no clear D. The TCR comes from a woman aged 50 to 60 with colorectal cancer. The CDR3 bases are TGTGCCAGCGAAGGCGGGTACCCCTATAATTCACCCCTCCACTTT. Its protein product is CASEGGYPYNSPLHF.